This T cell receptor beta chain originates from a study of Ad26.COV2.S vaccination and SARS-CoV-2 variants. On the study more broadly: Once, or twice with 56 days between doses, Ad26.COV2.S was given intramuscularly.

The repertoire was sequenced with immunoSEQ multiplex PCR; TCRdb's copy has only in-frame clones and lacks some. Here the sample spans hundreds of thousands of clones, 65% to 90% being singletons. The treatment denotes: about 20 received Ad26.COV2.S at low or high dose, single or two shots; roughly 5 received placebo; per-sample allocation not given. Samples analyzed were those drawn on day 63 after the first vaccine or placebo injection. Ad26 vector vaccine expressed Wuhan-strain SARS-CoV-2 spike. The germline V gene has CDR1 MNHEY and CDR2 SVGAGI. The CDR3 has 12 residues. With 8 bases removed from V and 2 bases from J, the gap between germline ends came to 10 bases.

This sequence originates from a person between 18 and 65 years old who received the Ad26.COV2.S COVID-19 vaccine or a placebo. J is TRBJ2-7 and V is TRBV6-5; possibly TRBD1 or TRBD2 for D (5 bases each). Specimen: peripheral blood, collected in a trial of Ad26.COV2.S vaccine versus placebo. The CDR3 DNA sequence: TGTGCCAGCCGGGGCGGGCCCTACGAGCAGTACTTC. Its protein is CASRGGPYEQYF.